This T cell receptor (beta chain) was obtained from a study of cytomegalovirus exposure and HLA in healthy donors. On this clone: Its antigen is undetermined.

Notes on the study in general: The study carried out a later analysis of TCR beta sequences. It associated some 17,000 of them with specific HLA alleles at a false discovery rate of 0.05. Across donors, most TCRs were seen rarely, yet some public ones were widespread.

The PCR made use of 60 Vbeta and 13 Jbeta primers. In the source study's methods: In a later analysis, of roughly 83 million unique beta chains, some 10 million appeared in at least two donors. Profiling relied on immunoSEQ multiplex PCR, and the TCRdb table lists in-frame clones only, not all of them. Clone size and V and J calls were adopted from that table, with D and trimming inferred from the DNA. The sample shows tens of thousands of clones, roughly 70% of them seen only once. Sample: PBMCs. This clonotype originated in a woman aged 45-59 years in good health and CMV-seropositive.

The CDR3 sequence is CSAATGNTEAFF. Here the CDR3 DNA reads TGCAGCGCAGCGACAGGGAACACTGAAGCTTTCTTT. The rearrangement uses TRBV29-1 and TRBJ1-1; the D gene is possibly TRBD1 (6 bases). Germline CDR1 reads SQVTM; CDR2 reads ANQGSEA. Trimming stripped 7 bases from V and 1 base from J, with 10 bases between. The CDR3 is made up of 12 amino acids.